This is a list of T cell receptor beta chains from one sample in a study of blood T cell repertoires in COVID-19. Measured with immunoSEQ multiplex PCR; TCRdb has only the in-frame clones, and not every one. The sample contains under 500,000 clones, around 89% of which appear only once. Input material: peripheral blood. The receptors come from a woman aged 25-40 years with acute or convalescent COVID-19. Both conserved end residues are part of each CDR3. A D gene is named only where the DNA matches it firmly. Expanded clones get a size class; other rows say once, few or many, or leave the size out.

TRBJ1-6 | TRBV5-1 | - | - | CASHPGGAGSPLHF | TGCGCCAGCCACCCCGGGGGGGCAGGTTCACCCCTCCACTTT
TRBJ1-5 | TRBV7-9 | - | few | CASSLTGGTPQHF | TGTGCCAGCAGCTTAACCGGGGGTACGCCCCAGCATTTT
TRBJ2-4 | TRBV7-2 | - | - | CASSPRVAKNIQYF | TGTGCCAGCAGCCCGCGTGTAGCCAAAAACATTCAGTACTTC
TRBJ2-3 | TRBV30 | - | - | CAWSAGAGDTQYF | TGTGCCTGGAGTGCAGGGGCTGGAGATACGCAGTATTTT
TRBJ2-5 | TRBV2 | TRBD1 | - | CASSPPGQAGLETQYF | TGTGCCAGCAGTCCGCCGGGACAGGCTGGTTTAGAGACCCAGTACTTC
TRBJ1-2 | TRBV24-1 | TRBD1 | few | CATSDSGQGRGYGYTF | TGTGCCACCAGTGACTCCGGACAGGGGCGAGGGTATGGCTACACCTTC
TRBJ1-2 | TRBV12-3/TRBV12-4 | - | - | CASSLVRGYTF | TGTGCCAGCAGTTTAGTGAGAGGCTACACCTTC
TRBJ1-6 | TRBV9 | - | - | CASSVDGRVGSPLHF | TGTGCCAGCAGCGTAGACGGCAGGGTTGGATCACCCCTCCACTTT
TRBJ1-5 | TRBV30 | - | few | CAWSFNSNQPQHF | TGTGCCTGGAGTTTTAATAGCAATCAGCCCCAGCATTTT
TRBJ2-3 | TRBV5-4 | - | - | CASSAEGRSTDTQYF | TGTGCCAGCAGCGCGGAGGGACGTAGCACAGATACGCAGTATTTT
TRBJ1-1 | TRBV5-1 | TRBD1 | - | CASSFLPYRGRGQTEAFF | TGCGCCAGCAGCTTTTTGCCCTACAGGGGGAGGGGACAAACTGAAGCTTTCTTT
TRBJ2-2 | TRBV6-5 | TRBD1 | few | CASTGDRAGELFF | TGTGCCAGCACCGGGGACAGGGCCGGGGAGCTGTTTTTT
TRBJ1-1 | TRBV7-2 | - | - | CASSDQGEVTEAFF | TGTGCCAGCAGCGACCAAGGGGAGGTCACTGAAGCTTTCTTT
TRBJ1-3 | TRBV5-1 | - | few | CASSLGTGGNTIYF | TGCGCCAGCAGCTTGGGTACGGGTGGAAACACCATATATTTT
TRBJ1-5 | TRBV5-4 | - | - | CASSLGGESNQPQHF | TGTGCCAGCAGCTTGGGGGGGGAGAGCAATCAGCCCCAGCATTTT
TRBJ2-2 | TRBV28 | - | - | CASSLLGGRYTGELFF | TGTGCCAGCAGTTTACTCGGGGGACGCTACACCGGGGAGCTGTTTTTT
TRBJ1-3 | TRBV7-9 | - | - | CASSRTVQPPGNTIYF | TGTGCCAGCAGCCGGACAGTGCAACCTCCTGGAAACACCATATATTTT
TRBJ2-1 | TRBV9 | TRBD2 | - | CASSLPLAGGPIGSYNEQFF | TGTGCCAGCAGCCTTCCGCTAGCGGGGGGGCCAATCGGGTCCTACAATGAGCAGTTCTTC
TRBJ2-1 | TRBV7-6 | - | - | CASSLEARADNEQFF | TGTGCCAGCAGCTTAGAAGCACGAGCCGACAATGAGCAGTTCTTC
TRBJ1-2 | TRBV9 | TRBD1 | - | CASSVTTGSYGYTF | TGTGCCAGCAGCGTAACGACAGGGAGCTATGGCTACACCTTC
TRBJ1-4 | TRBV7-9 | TRBD1 | - | CASSLGSRRQGAGNEKLFF | TGTGCCAGCAGCTTAGGGTCCAGGCGGCAGGGGGCCGGTAATGAAAAACTGTTTTTT
TRBJ2-5 | TRBV12-3/TRBV12-4 | - | - | CASSRRSDTQYF | TGTGCCAGCAGTCGCAGGTCCGACACCCAGTACTTC
TRBJ1-4 | TRBV3-1/TRBV3-2 | - | once | CASSQGGEKLFF | TGTGCCAGCAGCCAGGGAGGGGAAAAACTGTTTTTT
TRBJ1-6 | TRBV5-1 | - | - | CASSLGIDSPLHF | TGCGCCAGCAGCTTGGGTATCGATTCACCCCTCCACTTT
TRBJ2-2 | TRBV2 | TRBD1 | once | CASRGTGGNTGELFF | TGTGCCAGCAGGGGGACAGGGGGCAACACCGGGGAGCTGTTTTTT
TRBJ1-2 | TRBV10-3 | - | - | CAISESTRRSTNYGYTF | TGTGCCATCAGTGAGTCGACACGGAGGAGTACTAACTATGGCTACACCTTC
TRBJ1-1 | TRBV6-5 | - | - | CASRKTGLTEAFF | TGTGCCAGCAGAAAGACAGGTCTGACTGAAGCTTTCTTT
TRBJ1-2 | TRBV27 | TRBD1 | - | CASRGTGTTNYGYTF | TGTGCCAGCAGGGGGACAGGGACCACAAATTATGGCTACACCTTC
TRBJ2-2 | TRBV9 | TRBD1 | - | CASSVEGGRTGELFF | TGTGCCAGCAGCGTAGAAGGGGGCAGGACCGGGGAGCTGTTTTTT
TRBJ1-3 | TRBV28 | - | - | CASSPNGGVGINTIYF | TGTGCCAGCAGTCCGAACGGCGGGGTTGGGATAAACACCATATATTTT
TRBJ2-5 | TRBV7-2 | TRBD2 | - | CASSPTSGGWTQYF | TGTGCCAGCAGCCCGACTAGCGGGGGTTGGACCCAGTACTTC
TRBJ1-5 | TRBV6-5 | TRBD1 | few | CASSRRQGQLQPQHF | TGTGCCAGCAGTCGACGACAGGGGCAACTGCAGCCCCAGCATTTT
TRBJ1-6 | TRBV6-2/TRBV6-3 | TRBD1 | - | CASSVAGTGNSPLHF | TGTGCCAGCAGTGTTGCCGGGACAGGGAATTCACCCCTCCACTTT
TRBJ2-1 | TRBV12-5 | - | - | CASGLGDMSSYNEQFF | TGTGCTAGTGGTTTGGGGGACATGAGTTCCTACAATGAGCAGTTCTTC
TRBJ1-5 | TRBV7-9 | - | - | CASIVTGLLFDQPQHF | TGTGCCAGCATAGTTACGGGACTCCTATTCGATCAGCCCCAGCATTTT
TRBJ2-7 | TRBV9 | TRBD1 | - | CASSASGTGTAEQYF | TGTGCCAGCAGCGCGTCCGGGACAGGGACAGCCGAGCAGTACTTC
TRBJ2-4 | TRBV6-5 | TRBD1 | few | CASRDPGPGGNIQYF | TGTGCCAGCAGGGATCCGGGACCAGGGGGAAACATTCAGTACTTC
TRBJ2-3 | TRBV6-2/TRBV6-3 | TRBD2 | - | CASSLAGSTDTQYF | TGTGCCAGCAGCCTAGCGGGGAGCACAGATACGCAGTATTTT
TRBJ2-1 | TRBV15 | TRBD2 | - | CATSRSPRKAGRYNEQFF | TGTGCCACCAGCAGATCCCCGCGCAAAGCGGGGCGATACAATGAGCAGTTCTTC
TRBJ2-3 | TRBV7-3 | - | - | CASSRQSRDTQYF | TGTGCCAGCAGCAGACAATCTCGAGATACGCAGTATTTT
TRBJ2-1 | TRBV23-1 | TRBD2 | - | CASSQQGLASTYEQFF | TGCGCCAGCAGCCAACAGGGACTAGCGAGTACCTATGAGCAGTTCTTC
TRBJ2-7 | TRBV5-1 | TRBD2 | - | CASSLEAGGQEQYF | TGCGCCAGCAGCTTGGAAGCGGGGGGTCAGGAGCAGTACTTC
TRBJ1-1 | TRBV19 | TRBD1 | - | CASSTGQEAFF | TGTGCCAGTAGTACGGGACAGGAAGCTTTCTTT
TRBJ1-2 | TRBV7-9 | - | - | CASSLEGQGSAYGGYTF | TGTGCCAGCAGCTTAGAAGGGCAGGGGAGCGCTTACGGTGGCTACACCTTC
TRBJ2-1 | TRBV7-6 | - | - | CASSLTRDSYNEQFF | TGTGCCAGCAGCTTAACTAGAGACTCCTACAATGAGCAGTTCTTC
TRBJ2-7 | TRBV27 | - | - | CATGTSSYEQYF | TGTGCCACCGGGACATCCTCCTACGAGCAGTACTTC
TRBJ2-1 | TRBV7-2 | - | - | CASSLGLGRGNGEQFF | TGTGCCAGCAGCTTAGGGTTGGGGCGGGGTAATGGTGAGCAGTTCTTC
TRBJ2-3 | TRBV7-6 | - | - | CASSSGQRVADTQYF | TGTGCCAGCAGCTCAGGACAGAGGGTTGCAGATACGCAGTATTTT
TRBJ2-7 | TRBV11-2 | TRBD2 | - | CASAGDPGLAGSSYEQYF | TGTGCCAGCGCGGGCGACCCGGGACTAGCGGGGAGCTCCTACGAGCAGTACTTC
TRBJ1-2 | TRBV11-2 | - | - | CASSLGRGSGWYGYTF | TGTGCCAGCAGCCTGGGCCGGGGGAGTGGTTGGTATGGCTACACCTTC
TRBJ2-2 | TRBV28 | - | - | CASSPPHQGPGELFF | TGTGCCAGCAGTCCTCCGCACCAGGGCCCCGGGGAGCTGTTTTTT
TRBJ1-2 | TRBV3-1/TRBV3-2 | - | once | CASSQDLGSYGYTF | TGTGCCAGCAGCCAAGATTTGGGGAGCTATGGCTACACCTTC
TRBJ1-4 | TRBV5-4 | TRBD1 | - | CASSLQGANEKLFF | TGTGCCAGCAGCTTGCAGGGGGCGAACGAAAAACTGTTTTTT